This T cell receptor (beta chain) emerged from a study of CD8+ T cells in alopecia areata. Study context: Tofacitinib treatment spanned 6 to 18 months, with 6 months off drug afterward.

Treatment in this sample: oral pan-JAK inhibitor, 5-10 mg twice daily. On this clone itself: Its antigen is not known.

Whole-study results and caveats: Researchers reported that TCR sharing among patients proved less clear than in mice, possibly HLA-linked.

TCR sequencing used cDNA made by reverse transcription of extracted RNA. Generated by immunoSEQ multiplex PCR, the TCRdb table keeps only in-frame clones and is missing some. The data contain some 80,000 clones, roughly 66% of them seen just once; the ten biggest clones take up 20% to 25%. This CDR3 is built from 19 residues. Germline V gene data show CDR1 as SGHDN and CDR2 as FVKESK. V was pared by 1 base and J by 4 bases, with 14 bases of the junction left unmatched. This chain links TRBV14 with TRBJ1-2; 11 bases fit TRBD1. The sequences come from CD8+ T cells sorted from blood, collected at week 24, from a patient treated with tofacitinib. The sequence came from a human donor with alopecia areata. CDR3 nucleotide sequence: TGTGCCAGCAGCCAAGTACCGGGACAGGGGGGCCTACCACTCTATGGCTACACCTTC. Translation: CASSQVPGQGGLPLYGYTF.